This T cell receptor (beta chain) was captured by sequencing in a study of cytomegalovirus exposure and HLA in healthy donors. This clone was detected only a few times. CDR3 size: 16 residues. From germline, CDR1 is SGHTA and CDR2 FQGNSA. V lost 5 bases and J lost 5; bases outside the gene matches: 6. PCR employed 60 Vbeta and 13 Jbeta primers. Original processing notes: The authors later counted roughly 76 million unique TCR beta chains, 8.5 million to 13 million of them shared. The repertoire was sequenced with immunoSEQ multiplex PCR; TCRdb's copy has only in-frame clones and lacks some. V and J calls and clone size come straight from that table; D and trimming were deduced from the DNA. The sample has some 190,000 clones; roughly 80% are singletons.

This TCR was recovered from a male donor in good health and CMV-seronegative. The sequencing sample was made of PBMCs. The rearrangement links TRBV7-2 to TRBJ2-5; 15 bases match TRBD2. The CDR3, as DNA: TGTGCCAGCAGCCGCAGGACTAGCGGGGGGGCCGAGACCCAGTACTTC. It yields the protein CASSRRTSGGAETQYF.